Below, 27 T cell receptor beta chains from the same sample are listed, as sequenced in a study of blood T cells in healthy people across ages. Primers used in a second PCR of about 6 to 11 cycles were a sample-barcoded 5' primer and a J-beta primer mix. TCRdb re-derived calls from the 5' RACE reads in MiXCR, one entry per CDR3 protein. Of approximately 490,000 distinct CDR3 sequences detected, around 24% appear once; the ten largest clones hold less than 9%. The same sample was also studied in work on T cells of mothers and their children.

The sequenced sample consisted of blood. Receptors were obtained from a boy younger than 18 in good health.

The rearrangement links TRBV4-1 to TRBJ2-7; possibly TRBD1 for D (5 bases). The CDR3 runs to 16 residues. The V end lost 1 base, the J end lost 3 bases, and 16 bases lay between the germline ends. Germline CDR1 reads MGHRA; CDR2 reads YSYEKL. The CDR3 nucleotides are TGCGCCAGCAGCCAAGTTGGGGCTGATCCTAACTACGAGCAGTACTTC. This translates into CASSQVGADPNYEQYF.

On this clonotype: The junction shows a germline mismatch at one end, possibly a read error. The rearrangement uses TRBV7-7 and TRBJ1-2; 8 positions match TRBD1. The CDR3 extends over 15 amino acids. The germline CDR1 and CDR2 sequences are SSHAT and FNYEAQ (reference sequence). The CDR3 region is CASRQAGQAGYGYTF. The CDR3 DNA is TGTGCTAGCAGGCAGGCGGGACAGGCGGGCTATGGCTACACCTTC.

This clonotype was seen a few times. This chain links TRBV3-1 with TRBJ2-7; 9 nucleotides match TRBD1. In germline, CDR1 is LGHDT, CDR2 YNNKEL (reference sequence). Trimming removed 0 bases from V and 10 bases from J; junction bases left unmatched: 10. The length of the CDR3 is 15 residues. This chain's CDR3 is CASSQEVTGGRQQYF. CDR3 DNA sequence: TGTGCCAGCAGCCAAGAAGTGACAGGGGGGCGACAACAGTACTTC.

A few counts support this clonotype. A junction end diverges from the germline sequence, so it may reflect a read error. CDR3 in DNA: TGTGCCTGCAGGGGACAGGATTCACCCCTCCACTTT. Translating gives CACRGQDSPLHF. The genes are TRBV7-2 and TRBJ1-6; 8 positions agree with TRBD1. CDR3 size: 12 residues. Per germline, CDR1 SGHTA and CDR2 FQGNSA.

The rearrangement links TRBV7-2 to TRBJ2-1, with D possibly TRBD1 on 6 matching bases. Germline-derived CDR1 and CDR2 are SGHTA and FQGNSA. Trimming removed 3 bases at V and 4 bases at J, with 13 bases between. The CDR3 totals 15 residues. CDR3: CASSFVGATYNEQFF. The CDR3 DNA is TGTGCCAGCAGCTTCGTGGGGGCCACGTACAATGAGCAGTTCTTC.

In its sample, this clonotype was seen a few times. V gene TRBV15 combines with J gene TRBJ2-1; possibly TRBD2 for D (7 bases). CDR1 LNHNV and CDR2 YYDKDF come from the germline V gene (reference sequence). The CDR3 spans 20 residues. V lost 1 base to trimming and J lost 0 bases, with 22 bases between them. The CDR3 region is CATSRVARGGGFSSYNEQFF. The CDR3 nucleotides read TGTGCCACCAGCAGAGTTGCCAGGGGAGGGGGGTTTAGCTCCTACAATGAGCAGTTCTTC.

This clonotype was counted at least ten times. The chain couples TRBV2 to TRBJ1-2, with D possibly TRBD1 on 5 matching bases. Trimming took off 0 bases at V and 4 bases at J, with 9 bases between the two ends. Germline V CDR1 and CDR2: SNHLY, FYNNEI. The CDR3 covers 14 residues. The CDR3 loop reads CASSEAGGRYGYTF. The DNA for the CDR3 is TGTGCCAGCAGTGAAGCTGGGGGACGCTATGGCTACACCTTC.

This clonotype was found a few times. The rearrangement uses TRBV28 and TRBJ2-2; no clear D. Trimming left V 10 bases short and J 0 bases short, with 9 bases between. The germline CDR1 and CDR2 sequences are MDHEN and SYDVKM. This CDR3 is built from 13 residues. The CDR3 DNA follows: TGTGCCACCGCGGTTCCGAACACCGGGGAGCTGTTTTTT. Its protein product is CATAVPNTGELFF.

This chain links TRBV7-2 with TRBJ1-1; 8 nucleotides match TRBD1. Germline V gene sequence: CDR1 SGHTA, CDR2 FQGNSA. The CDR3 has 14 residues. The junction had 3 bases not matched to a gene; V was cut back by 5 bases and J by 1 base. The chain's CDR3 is CASSRDRRNTEAFF. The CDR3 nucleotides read TGTGCCAGCAGCCGGGACAGGCGGAACACTGAAGCTTTCTTT. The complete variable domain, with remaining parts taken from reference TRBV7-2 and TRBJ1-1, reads GAGVSQSPSNKVTEKGKDVELRCDPISGHTALYWYRQSLGQGLEFLIYFQGNSAPDKSGLPSDRFSAERTGGSVSTLTIQRTQQEDSAVYLCASSRDRRNTEAFFGQGTRLTVV.

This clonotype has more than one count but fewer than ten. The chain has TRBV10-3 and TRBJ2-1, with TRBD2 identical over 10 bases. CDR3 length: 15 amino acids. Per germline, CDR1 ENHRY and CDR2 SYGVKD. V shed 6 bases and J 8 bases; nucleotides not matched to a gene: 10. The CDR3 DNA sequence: TGTGCCATCAGGGAGCGGGAGGGCCCTCTGTATGAGCAGTTCTTC. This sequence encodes CAIREREGPLYEQFF.

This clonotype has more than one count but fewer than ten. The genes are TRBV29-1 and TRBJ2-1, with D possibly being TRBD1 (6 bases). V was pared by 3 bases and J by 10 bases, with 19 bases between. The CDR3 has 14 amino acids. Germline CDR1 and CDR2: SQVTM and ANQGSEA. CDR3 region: CSVDYWGRGSEQFF. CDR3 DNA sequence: TGCAGCGTTGACTATTGGGGCAGGGGAAGCGAGCAGTTCTTC.

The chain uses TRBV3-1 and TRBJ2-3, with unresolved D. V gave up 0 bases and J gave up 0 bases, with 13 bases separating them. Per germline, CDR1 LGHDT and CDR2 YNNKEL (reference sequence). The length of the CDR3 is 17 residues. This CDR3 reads CASSQDYSGSSTDTQYF. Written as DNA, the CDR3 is TGTGCCAGCAGCCAAGATTACTCAGGCTCTAGCACAGATACGCAGTATTTT.

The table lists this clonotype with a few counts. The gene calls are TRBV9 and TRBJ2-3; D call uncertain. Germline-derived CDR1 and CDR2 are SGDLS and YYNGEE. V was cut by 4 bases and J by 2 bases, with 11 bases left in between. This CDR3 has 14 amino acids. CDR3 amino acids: CASSPRTITDTQYF. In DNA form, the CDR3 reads TGTGCCAGCAGCCCTAGGACCATCACAGATACGCAGTATTTT.

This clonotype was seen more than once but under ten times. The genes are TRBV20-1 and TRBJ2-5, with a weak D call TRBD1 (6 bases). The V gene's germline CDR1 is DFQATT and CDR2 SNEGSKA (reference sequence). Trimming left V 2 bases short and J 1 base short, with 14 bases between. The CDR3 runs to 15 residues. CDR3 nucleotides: TGCAGTGCTAGACCGTATGAGGGGGTCCAAGAGACCCAGTACTTC. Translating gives CSARPYEGVQETQYF.

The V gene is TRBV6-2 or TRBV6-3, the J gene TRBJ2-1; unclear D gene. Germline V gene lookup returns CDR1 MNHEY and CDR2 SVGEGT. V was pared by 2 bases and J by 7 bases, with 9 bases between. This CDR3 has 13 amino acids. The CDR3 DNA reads TGTGCCAGCAGTTACGCTCTCAAGAATGAGCAGTTCTTC. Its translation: CASSYALKNEQFF.

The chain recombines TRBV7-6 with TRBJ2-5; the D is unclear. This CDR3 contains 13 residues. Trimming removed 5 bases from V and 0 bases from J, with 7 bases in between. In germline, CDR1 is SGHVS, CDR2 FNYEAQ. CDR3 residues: CASSPQNQETQYF. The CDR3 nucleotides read TGTGCCAGCAGCCCCCAAAACCAAGAGACCCAGTACTTC.

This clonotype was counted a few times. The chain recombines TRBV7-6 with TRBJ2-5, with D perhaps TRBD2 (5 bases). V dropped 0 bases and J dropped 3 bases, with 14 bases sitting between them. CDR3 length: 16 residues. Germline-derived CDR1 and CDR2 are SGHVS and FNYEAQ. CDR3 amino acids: CASSLAVAGSEETQYF. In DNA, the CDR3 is TGTGCCAGCAGCTTAGCGGTAGCCGGTAGCGAAGAGACCCAGTACTTC.

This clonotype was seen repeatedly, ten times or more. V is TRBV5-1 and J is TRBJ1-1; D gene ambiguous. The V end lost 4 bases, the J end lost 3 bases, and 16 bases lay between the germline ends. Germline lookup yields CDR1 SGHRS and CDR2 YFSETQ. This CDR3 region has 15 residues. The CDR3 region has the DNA TGCGCCAGCAGCCTGACGACCCGTGTGGACACTGAAGCTTTCTTT. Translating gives CASSLTTRVDTEAFF. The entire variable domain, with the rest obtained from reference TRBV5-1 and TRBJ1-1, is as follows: KAGVTQTPRYLIKTRGQQVTLSCSPISGHRSVSWYQQTPGQGLQFLFEYFSETQRNKGNFPGRFSGRQFSNSRSEMNVSTLELGDSALYLCASSLTTRVDTEAFFGQGTRLTVV.

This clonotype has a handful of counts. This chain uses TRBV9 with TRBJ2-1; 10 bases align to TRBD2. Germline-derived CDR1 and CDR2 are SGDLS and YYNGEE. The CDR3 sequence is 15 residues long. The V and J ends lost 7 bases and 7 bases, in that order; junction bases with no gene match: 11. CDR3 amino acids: CASGPLAGGINEQFF. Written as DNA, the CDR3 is TGTGCCAGCGGACCCTTAGCGGGAGGAATAAATGAGCAGTTCTTC.

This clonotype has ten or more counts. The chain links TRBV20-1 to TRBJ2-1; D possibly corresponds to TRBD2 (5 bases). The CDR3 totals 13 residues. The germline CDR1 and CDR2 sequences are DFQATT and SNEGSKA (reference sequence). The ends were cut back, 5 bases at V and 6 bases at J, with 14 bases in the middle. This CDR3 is CSASRTDLNEQFF. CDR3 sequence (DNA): TGCAGTGCTTCCCGGACTGATCTCAATGAGCAGTTCTTC.

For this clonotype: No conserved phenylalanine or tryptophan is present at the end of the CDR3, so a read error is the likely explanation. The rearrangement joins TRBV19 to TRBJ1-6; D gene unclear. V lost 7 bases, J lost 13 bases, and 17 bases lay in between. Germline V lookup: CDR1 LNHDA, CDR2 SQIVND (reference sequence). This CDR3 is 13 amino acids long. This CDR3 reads CASTLGALGPLHL. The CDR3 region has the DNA TGTGCCAGTACCCTGGGCGCGTTGGGTCCCCTCCACCTT.

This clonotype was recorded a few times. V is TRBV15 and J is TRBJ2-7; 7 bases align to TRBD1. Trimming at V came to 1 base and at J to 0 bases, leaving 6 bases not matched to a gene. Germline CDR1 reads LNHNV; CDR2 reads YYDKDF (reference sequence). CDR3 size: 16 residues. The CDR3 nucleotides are TGTGCCACCAGCAGAGGACCGGGGACAGCCTCCTACGAGCAGTACTTC. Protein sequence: CATSRGPGTASYEQYF.

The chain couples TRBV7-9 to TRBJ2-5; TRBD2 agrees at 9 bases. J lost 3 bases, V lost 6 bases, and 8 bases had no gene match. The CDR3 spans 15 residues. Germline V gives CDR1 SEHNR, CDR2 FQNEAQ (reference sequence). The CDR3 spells CASSTTVAGEETQYF. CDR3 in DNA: TGTGCCAGCAGTACTACCGTAGCGGGGGAAGAGACCCAGTACTTC.

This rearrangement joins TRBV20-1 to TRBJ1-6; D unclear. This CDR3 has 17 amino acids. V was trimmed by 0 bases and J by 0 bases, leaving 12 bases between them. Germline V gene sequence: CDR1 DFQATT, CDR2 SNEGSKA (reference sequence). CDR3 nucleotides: TGCAGTGCTAGAGATTCTCGAAGGAGCTCCTATAATTCACCCCTCCACTTT. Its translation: CSARDSRRSSYNSPLHF.

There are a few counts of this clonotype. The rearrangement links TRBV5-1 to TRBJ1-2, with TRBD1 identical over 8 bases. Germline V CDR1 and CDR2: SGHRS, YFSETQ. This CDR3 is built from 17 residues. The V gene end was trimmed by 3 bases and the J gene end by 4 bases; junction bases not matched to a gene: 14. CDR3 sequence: CASSSGQGDPTLYGYTF. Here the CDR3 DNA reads TGCGCCAGCAGCTCCGGACAGGGCGACCCCACGCTCTATGGCTACACCTTC.

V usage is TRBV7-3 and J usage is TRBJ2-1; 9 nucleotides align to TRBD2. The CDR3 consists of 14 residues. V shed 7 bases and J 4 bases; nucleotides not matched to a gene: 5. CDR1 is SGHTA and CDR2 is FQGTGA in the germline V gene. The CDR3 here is CASTSGGKYNEQFF. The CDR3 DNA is TGTGCCAGCACCAGCGGGGGGAAATACAATGAGCAGTTCTTC.

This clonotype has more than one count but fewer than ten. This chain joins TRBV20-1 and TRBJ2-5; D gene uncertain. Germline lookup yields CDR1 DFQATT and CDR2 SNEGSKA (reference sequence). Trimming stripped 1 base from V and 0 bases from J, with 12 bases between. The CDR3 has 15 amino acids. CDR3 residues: CSARGRVVYQETQYF. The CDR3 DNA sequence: TGCAGTGCTAGAGGGCGAGTCGTCTACCAAGAGACCCAGTACTTC.